The 7 T cell receptor beta chains below come from one sample, sequenced in a study of CD8 T cells in ankylosing spondylitis. Overall study findings and caveats: Seven to nine highly homologous variants made up a TCR beta motif that seemed to typify ankylosing spondylitis blood.

Via MiXCR, TCRdb re-called the 5' RACE reads, giving one row per CDR3 protein. The repertoire consists of 200,000 to 250,000 distinct CDR3 sequences, with about a sixth occurring once and the leading ten covering approximately 40%. Antigen specificity for these receptors is unknown. The sample consisted of blood, either unsorted or a sorted T cell fraction (not recorded which). The origin of the receptors is a male donor with ankylosing spondylitis.

This clonotype was detected a few times. The V gene is TRBV27, the J gene TRBJ2-2; 14 bases line up with TRBD2. Germline CDR1 is MNHEY and CDR2 is SMNVEV (reference sequence). V lost 5 bases and J lost 6; bases outside the gene matches: 5. The CDR3 is 16 amino acids. CDR3 in amino acids: CASSPGTSGSSGELFF. The CDR3 DNA reads as TGTGCCAGCAGTCCGGGGACTAGCGGGAGCTCCGGGGAGCTGTTTTTT.

The chain links TRBV11-2 to TRBJ2-7; D is unclear. CDR3 size: 14 residues. Germline lookup yields CDR1 SGHAT and CDR2 FQNNGV. Trimming stripped 0 bases from V and 7 bases from J, with 13 bases between. Here the CDR3 reads CASSLDSGSGEQYF. CDR3 DNA: TGTGCCAGCAGCTTAGATTCCGGGTCCGGGGAGCAGTACTTC.

This clonotype has more than one count but fewer than ten. The chain is built from TRBV20-1 and TRBJ2-1, with a weak D call TRBD2 (5 bases). V was shortened by 5 bases and J by 0 bases, with 14 bases between the two germline ends. Germline CDR1 DFQATT, CDR2 SNEGSKA (reference sequence). CDR3 length: 15 residues. CDR3 region: CSAHDGESSYNEQFF. The CDR3, as DNA: TGCAGTGCTCATGACGGGGAGAGCTCCTACAATGAGCAGTTCTTC.

This clonotype has more than one count but fewer than ten. The chain recombines TRBV7-9 with TRBJ2-1; D perhaps matches TRBD2 (6 bases). The V gene lost 1 base and the J gene lost 3 bases, with 10 bases spanning the gap. Germline V gives CDR1 SEHNR, CDR2 FQNEAQ (reference sequence). The CDR3 is 15 residues long. CDR3 bases: TGTGCCAGCAGCTTAGTGTCTAGCGTCTACAATGAGCAGTTCTTC. It encodes CASSLVSSVYNEQFF.

In this sample, this clonotype turned up many times. The chain links TRBV29-1 to TRBJ2-7, with D maybe TRBD2 (5 bases). CDR1 SQVTM and CDR2 ANQGSEA come from the germline V gene. The CDR3 has 12 amino acids. Between the trimmed V and J ends, which lost 6 bases and 3 bases, there was a span of 12 bases. The CDR3 sequence: CSVLREDYEQYF. The CDR3 coding sequence is TGCAGCGTCTTACGGGAAGACTACGAGCAGTACTTC.

J is TRBJ2-7 and V is TRBV7-2, with a tentative D call TRBD2 (7 bases). V was clipped by 5 bases and J by 0 bases, with 14 bases between them. The CDR3 consists of 15 residues. The germline V gene encodes CDR1 SGHTA and CDR2 FQGNSA. The CDR3 spells CASSGGAPSSYEQYF. CDR3 DNA sequence: TGTGCCAGCAGCGGGGGGGCTCCGAGCTCCTACGAGCAGTACTTC.

This clonotype has more than one count but fewer than ten. This rearrangement joins TRBV5-6 to TRBJ1-5, with 8 bases identical to TRBD1. Unmatched junction bases numbered 1, after V lost 3 bases and J lost 5 bases. Per the germline V gene, CDR1 is SGHDT and CDR2 is YYEEEE. This CDR3 has 13 amino acids. The CDR3 coding sequence is TGTGCCAGCAGCTCGACAGGGGATCAGCCCCAGCATTTT. Its protein product is CASSSTGDQPQHF.